This T cell receptor beta chain was found in a study of human T cells and chemical hapten exposure. The overall study: Diagnoses of alopecia areata, totalis or universalis occurred in mostly female patients.

Only a few counts were recorded for this clonotype. Trimming cost V 0 bases and J 1 base; bases outside gene matches: 3. Germline V CDR1 and CDR2: KGHSH, LQKENI. The length of the CDR3 is 15 residues. Per the original methods: Sampled TCR counts reached a median of roughly 100,000 per sample, with values ranging from roughly 23,224 to 700,000. TCRdb reprocessed the RACE reads with MiXCR, giving one entry per CDR3 protein. V and J calls and clone size were set by TCRdb, not the authors. The sample carries about 340,000 distinct CDR3 sequences, around 7% recorded once. The time point is: patch test 1, 2 weeks after DPC sensitization. Treatment noted: therapeutic diphenylcyclopropenone sensitization with weekly scalp DPC.

This chain joins TRBV18 and TRBJ2-7; TRBD1 matches at 7 bases. The receptor was isolated from a woman between 18 and 29 years old with alopecia areata. Some clones in this sample may be carry-over from other donors' samples. The material sequenced was whole blood, taken in connection with sensitization to the hapten diphenylcyclopropenone (DPC). This CDR3 reads CASSPPGRGSYEQYF. Written as DNA, the CDR3 is TGTGCCAGCTCACCACCGGGCAGGGGGTCCTACGAGCAGTACTTC.